Listed below are T cell receptor beta chains from one sample, sequenced in a study of blood T cell repertoires in COVID-19. The repertoire was sequenced with immunoSEQ multiplex PCR; TCRdb's copy has only in-frame clones and lacks some. The table includes approximately 410,000 clones, roughly 89% detected once. Input material: peripheral blood. The receptors were sampled from a woman in her twenties or thirties with active or convalescent COVID-19. The conserved cysteine and the conserved F or W are not part of the CDR3 here.

len	v_gene	j_gene	CDR3aa
14	TRBV9	TRBJ1-1	ASSVVNGALDTEAF
11	TRBV29-1	TRBJ1-1	SVGQGGNTEAF
11	TRBV6-5	TRBJ1-1	ASSDSPNTEAF
12	TRBV10-3	TRBJ2-2	AISELEGTGELF
13	TRBV6-5	TRBJ2-7	ASSGLAGVVYEQY
13	TRBV18	TRBJ2-1	ASSSTTGSYNEQF
14	TRBV28	TRBJ1-4	ASSLAGAGEGEKLF
13	TRBV19	TRBJ1-5	ASSIDRDSNQPQH
12	TRBV19	TRBJ1-2	ASSIDRSNYGYT
11	TRBV19	TRBJ1-1	ASTTGVGTEAF
13	TRBV2	TRBJ1-2	ASTTRHPNYYGYT
12	TRBV11-2	TRBJ2-5	ASSLGGGGETQY
13	TRBV24-1	TRBJ2-1	ATSDSGTSANEQF
13	TRBV7-8	TRBJ2-7	ASSLEVGGGYEQY
12	TRBV5-1	TRBJ2-5	ASSFEGGQEAQY
13	TRBV18	TRBJ2-5	ASSRPGLPQETQY
12	TRBV10-1	TRBJ1-2	ASSAKTDLQGYT
12	TRBV6-2/TRBV6-3	TRBJ2-7	ASSYHLQIYEQY
16	TRBV25-1	TRBJ1-4	ASSPGTGGPATNEKLF
15	TRBV19	TRBJ1-1	ASSTTGGVGAGTEAF
11	TRBV18	TRBJ1-1	ASSPSEGTEAF
12	TRBV7-6	TRBJ1-4	ASSPGTGNEKLF
14	TRBV27	TRBJ2-3	ASSFGRVRDTDTQY
13	TRBV7-2	TRBJ2-7	ASSSGLASSYEQY
17	TRBV13	TRBJ2-1	ASSLRGTSLGVTYNEQF
13	TRBV19	TRBJ1-1	ASSARWQGNTEAF
14	TRBV3-1/TRBV3-2	TRBJ1-2	ASSQVQGAPFDGYT
13	TRBV7-6	TRBJ1-2	ASSLTIGTGNGYT
13	TRBV5-4	TRBJ1-1	ASSLGRDSSTEAF
16	TRBV18	TRBJ1-2	ASSPLVGGAAANYGYT
12	TRBV6-5	TRBJ2-7	ASRQASGSPEQY
11	TRBV6-5	TRBJ1-1	ASSYLVNTEAF
11	TRBV7-8	TRBJ1-1	ASRVQVLGEAF
13	TRBV6-4	TRBJ2-2	ASSPDRADTGELF
11	TRBV11-2	TRBJ2-7	ASSPDTAYEQY
11	TRBV28	TRBJ1-2	ASSLYSNYGYT
12	TRBV6-5	TRBJ2-1	ASRKAGFILEQF
11	TRBV28	TRBJ2-7	ASAYRGYYEQY
13	TRBV2	TRBJ2-4	ASQTRQGGKNIQY
13	TRBV11-1	TRBJ2-7	ASSRTQGASNEQY
13	TRBV5-1	TRBJ1-6	ASRAGTGGNSPLH
11	TRBV19	TRBJ2-1	ASSTQSYNEQF
13	TRBV3-1/TRBV3-2	TRBJ1-6	ASSQGDRNNSPLH
11	TRBV6-4	TRBJ1-1	ASRETGITEAF
14	TRBV7-6	TRBJ1-6	ASSLGRDSLNSPLH
12	TRBV5-6	TRBJ2-3	ASSFWREPDTQY
15	TRBV4-1	TRBJ1-2	ASSQDRQQGATYGYT